A single sample is the source of the 3 T cell receptor beta chains below, sequenced in a study of vaccination and CD4 T cells after COVID-19 (dated by TCRdb to 2022 to 2024). The antigens these receptors bind are not known. The library was made by PCR. The run used an Illumina iSeq 100. DNA from cultured CD4+ T cells was subjected to TCR sequencing with the Oncomine TCR Beta short-read assay at the Johns Hopkins FTIC core. TCRdb itself trimmed the public reads at Q25 with fastp, ran MiXCR and retained productive beta chains. Each CDR3 protein appears once, grouped with its most common genes and DNA. For this sample there are several thousand distinct CDR3 sequences; approximately 40% appear just once. The top ten clones comprise roughly two fifths of the sample. The sample's treatment or condition label is to be understood as: roughly ten-day PBMC culture with coronavirus spike peptide pools or control peptides (ViraFEST assay). CD4+ T cells from unexposed donors were collected before the COVID-19 pandemic (2011-2018).

The source material was CD4+ T cells from blood, cultured in vitro. The source of these receptors is a human donor in good health.

This clonotype appeared a single time. The chain uses TRBV7-2 and TRBJ2-2, with 11 bases identical to TRBD1. J was trimmed by 4 bases and V by 5 bases; bases with no gene match: 3. Per the germline V gene, CDR1 is SGHTA and CDR2 is FQGNSA. This CDR3 is built from 15 residues. The DNA for the CDR3 is TGTGCCAGCAGCCCCGGGACAGGGGGCACCGGGGAGCTGTTTTTT. Translation: CASSPGTGGTGELFF.

The J gene is TRBJ2-5, the V gene TRBV5-8, with a possible D match to TRBD2 (6 bases). Germline lookup yields CDR1 SGHTS and CDR2 YDEGEE. The CDR3 has 14 amino acids. Trimming took off 0 bases at V and 5 bases at J, with 11 bases between the two ends. The DNA for the CDR3 is TGTGCCAGCAGCTTGGGCGGGGCAAGGGAGACCCAGTACTTC. Amino acids: CASSLGGARETQYF.

This clonotype appeared once. The chain has TRBV18 and TRBJ1-2; TRBD1 matches 10 bases. With 6 bases clipped from V and 4 bases from J, the junction kept 11 bases outside the gene matches. The CDR3 sequence is 16 residues long. Germline assignment: CDR1 KGHSH and CDR2 LQKENI. CDR3 sequence: CASSPAQGQGSYGYTF. For the CDR3, the DNA is TGTGCCAGCTCCCCAGCTCAGGGACAGGGGAGCTATGGCTACACCTTC.